The 16 T cell receptor beta chains below all came from one sample that was sequenced in a study of T cell repertoires in cytomegalovirus infection. Their antigen targets remain unknown. TCRdb re-called the reads with MiXCR, one entry per CDR3 protein. The sample shows 84,000 or so distinct CDR3 sequences, about 44% of them seen only once. Sequenced here: CD8+ T cells from cultured PBMCs, sampled from culture after CMV antigen stimulation. These receptors were obtained from a human donor in good health (CMV status not recorded). Some clones in this sample may be carry-over from other donors' samples.

This chain links TRBV12-3 or TRBV12-4 with TRBJ1-2, with 7 bases fitting TRBD1. The CDR3 has 14 amino acids. V lost 4 bases, J lost 7 bases, and 9 bases stayed unmatched. CDR3: CASSSNRGLLGYTF. CDR3 nucleotides: TGTGCCAGCAGTTCCAACAGGGGACTCCTTGGCTACACCTTC.

This clonotype was seen a few times. The chain employs TRBV7-9 and TRBJ1-6, with D perhaps matching TRBD1 (6 bases). With 8 bases removed from V and 6 bases from J, the gap between germline ends came to 17 bases. The CDR3 totals 15 residues. Germline V gene lookup returns CDR1 SEHNR and CDR2 FQNEAQ (reference sequence). This CDR3 is CASGDWTAVNSPLHF. The CDR3 DNA reads TGTGCCAGCGGTGATTGGACAGCGGTTAATTCACCCCTCCACTTT.

This clonotype has just a few counts. V is TRBV6-1 and J is TRBJ1-5; D is unresolved. The germline CDR1 and CDR2 sequences are MNHNS and SASEGT. The length of the CDR3 is 11 residues. V was pared by 6 bases and J by 11 bases, with 11 bases between. CDR3 amino acids: CASRLTGAQHF. CDR3 in DNA: TGTGCCAGCAGACTAACTGGGGCCCAGCATTTT.

With regard to this clonotype: Without the conserved terminal phenylalanine or tryptophan, this CDR3 likely stems from a read error. The chain uses TRBV4-2 and TRBJ2-7; D perhaps matches TRBD2 (6 bases). The CDR3 consists of 18 residues. Germline loops: CDR1 LGHNA, CDR2 YNFKEQ. CDR3 sequence reads: CASSEDRNSGYSAYEQYS. In nucleotides, the CDR3 is TGTGCCAGCAGCGAAGATCGAAATAGCGGTTACAGTGCCTACGAGCAGTACTCC.

This clonotype occurred a few times. The chain recombines TRBV2 with TRBJ1-1, with 8 bases that match TRBD1. Per the germline V gene, CDR1 is SNHLY and CDR2 is FYNNEI. CDR3 length equals 12 residues. Trimming took 6 bases from V and 4 from J; bases not matched to a gene: 1. For the CDR3, the DNA is TGTGCCAGCAGCAGGGGGCTCACTGAAGCTTTCTTT. This gives the protein CASSRGLTEAFF.

This chain uses TRBV2 with TRBJ2-1, with TRBD1 matching over 12 bases. Germline-derived CDR1 and CDR2 are SNHLY and FYNNEI. This CDR3 region has 16 residues. V was pared by 6 bases and J by 8 bases, with 11 bases of the junction left unmatched. This chain's CDR3 is CASRLPGQGALDEQFF. The CDR3 DNA is TGTGCCAGCAGGCTCCCGGGACAGGGGGCTCTGGATGAGCAGTTCTTC.

The chain links TRBV28 to TRBJ2-7, with 14 bases aligning to TRBD2. Unmatched junction bases numbered 7, after V lost 5 bases and J lost 7 bases. The germline V gene encodes CDR1 MDHEN and CDR2 SYDVKM. This CDR3 contains 15 residues. The CDR3 DNA follows: TGTGCCAGCAGTCAGGGACTAGCGGGAGTATCTGAGCAGTACTTC. Its translation is CASSQGLAGVSEQYF.

This clonotype has at least ten counts. V is TRBV7-8 and J is TRBJ1-1; D is ambiguous. From germline, CDR1 is SGHVS and CDR2 FQNEAQ. V was cut by 1 base and J by 5 bases, with 14 bases left in between. CDR3 length: 15 amino acids. The CDR3 region is CASSLDMPGRTEAFF. Here the CDR3 DNA reads TGTGCCAGCAGCTTAGATATGCCGGGGAGGACTGAAGCTTTCTTT. The whole variable domain, filled in from reference TRBV7-8 and TRBJ1-1, reads GAGVSQSPRYKVAKRGQDVALRCDPISGHVSLFWYQQALGQGPEFLTYFQNEAQLDKSGLPSDRFFAERPEGSVSTLKIQRTQQEDSAVYLCASSLDMPGRTEAFFGQGTRLTVV.

The CDR3 nucleotides are TGTGCCAGCAGGGATTCGAGTGCAGATACGCAGTATTTT. Encoded protein: CASRDSSADTQYF. The rearrangement uses TRBV5-4 and TRBJ2-3; D is unclear. The CDR3 extends over 13 amino acids. Germline lookup yields CDR1 SGHNT and CDR2 YYREEE (reference sequence). Trimming removed 5 bases at V and 4 bases at J, with 11 bases between.

The chain combines TRBV4-1 with TRBJ2-7; TRBD1 might be the D (5 bases). The CDR3 runs 13 residues. Trimming stripped 3 bases from V and 6 bases from J, with 12 bases between. Germline V gene sequence: CDR1 MGHRA, CDR2 YSYEKL. DNA of the CDR3: TGCGCCAGCAGCCAGGGGCAGGGCCGCGAGCAGTACTTC. Translating gives CASSQGQGREQYF.

In this sample, this clonotype turned up once. The chain links TRBV19 to TRBJ1-5; 9 bases line up with TRBD1. CDR3 length: 15 amino acids. Germline V gene lookup returns CDR1 LNHDA and CDR2 SQIVND (reference sequence). V lost 4 bases to trimming and J lost 4 bases; unmatched junction nucleotides: 5. The DNA for the CDR3 is TGTGCCAGTAGTACCAACAGGGGGCGGAATCAGCCCCAGCATTTT. It encodes CASSTNRGRNQPQHF.

The gene calls are TRBV4-1 and TRBJ1-2; 7 nucleotides line up with TRBD1. CDR3 length equals 13 residues. Germline loops: CDR1 MGHRA, CDR2 YSYEKL. V shed 4 bases and J 10 bases; nucleotides not matched to a gene: 9. As DNA, the CDR3 is TGCGCCAGCAGCCCCTGGCAGGGGGACGACTACACCTTC. This translates into CASSPWQGDDYTF.

This clonotype was counted ten times or more. V and J are TRBV4-1 and TRBJ2-3; 7 bases align to TRBD2. V was clipped by 3 bases and J by 8 bases; unmatched bases: 11. Germline CDR1 reads MGHRA; CDR2 reads YSYEKL. The CDR3 sequence is 15 residues long. The CDR3 DNA sequence: TGCGCCAGCAGCCAGGTATTGGGGACTACGGGTACGCAGTATTTT. It codes for CASSQVLGTTGTQYF.

The chain employs TRBV6-6 and TRBJ1-2, with D perhaps TRBD1 (5 bases). The ends were cut back, 10 bases at V and 4 bases at J, with 28 bases in the middle. The CDR3 contains 17 residues. Germline loops: CDR1 MNHNY, CDR2 SVGAGI (reference sequence). CDR3 region: CATLKPAGAGWLYGYTF. The CDR3 region has the DNA TGTGCCACCCTTAAACCGGCCGGGGCAGGGTGGCTCTATGGCTACACCTTC.

The gene calls are TRBV7-3 and TRBJ2-1, with 11 bases identical to TRBD2. Losses at the gene ends were 1 base for V and 5 bases for J; bases not matched to a gene: 7. This CDR3 is 17 amino acids long. Germline values: CDR1 SGHTA, CDR2 FQGTGA. The CDR3 is CASSLNLAGGPDNEQFF. CDR3 DNA sequence: TGTGCCAGCAGCTTAAACCTAGCGGGAGGCCCCGACAATGAGCAGTTCTTC.

The rearrangement links TRBV4-1 to TRBJ2-3; 11 positions match TRBD2. Germline V CDR1 and CDR2: MGHRA, YSYEKL. V was pared by 5 bases and J by 2 bases, with 3 bases of the junction left unmatched. This CDR3 region has 15 residues. CDR3 region: CASSIAGGSTDTQYF. CDR3 sequence (DNA): TGCGCCAGCAGCATAGCGGGGGGGTCCACAGATACGCAGTATTTT.